The text below deals with one T cell receptor beta chain. The antigen it recognizes is unknown. Nothing much larger sits one base from this clone, and base qualities are not available. The data originate from a study of beta chain features in type 1 diabetes (dated by TCRdb to the late 2010s). Background on the whole study: Mean age, gender distribution, total cell number and subset yield did not differ between patients and healthy donors. A total of 85 million to 110 million sorted cells were examined across all samples, and RNA yield correlated strongly with the number of cells per subset. Whereas all 28 donors provided naive and central memory subsets, regulatory and stem cell-like memory subsets were isolated from just 8 patients and roughly 8 healthy donors. In the study, recently diagnosed type 1 diabetes patients and matched healthy donors were compared on the TCRB repertoires of their sorted circulating CD4+ T cell subsets.

V lost 4 bases and J lost 1 base; the stretch between them is 17 bases long. CDR1 and CDR2, looked up from the germline V gene, are SGHTA and FQGNSA. The CDR3 spans 17 residues, from the cysteine through the phenylalanine. CDR3 DNA only is kept here, 51 bases in frame from base 1. The entire amount of isolated RNA was reverse transcribed using the High Capacity cDNA Reverse Transcription Kit, so the sequenced TCRB transcripts were expressed ones. Naive, central memory and regulatory T cell samples underwent deep immunoSEQ sequencing, averaging roughly 3.5 million total reads per sample. Sorted cells were lysed in RLT buffer and RNA was extracted with DNase-treated RNeasy Micro or Mini kits, depending on cell number. Each cell subset was processed separately to prevent cross-contamination, with patient and healthy donor samples processed together. The immunoSEQ multiplex PCR was used to amplify TCRB sequences from cDNA, generating 87-bp fragments that spanned the CDR3 region. The amplicons were sequenced using the Illumina HiSeq platform. The published analysis was carried out like this. PCR bias was corrected computationally using synthetic template baselines, and reads within Hamming distance 2 were collapsed, with unmergeable singletons discarded. By aligning reads against IMGT, V, D and J genes, CDR3 length, and insertions or deletions at six rearrangement sites were assigned. Within each subset, clonotype counts were normalized to sorted cell number, and only after that were true diversity and Gini coefficients computed with the tcR R package. The overlap coefficient, calculated on TCRB nucleotide sequences, was used to quantify repertoire sharing. As a proxy for the pre-selection repertoire, out-of-frame TCRB sequences from naive cells were analyzed. As stored in TCRdb, this immuneACCESS dataset retains in-frame rearrangements with V and J assigned. A fraction of the clones does not appear; measured against another copy, unresolved V genes explain less than half of the discrepancy, and the remainder lacks a known reason. V and J calls and clone size come straight from that table; D and trimming were deduced from the DNA. This sample comprises hundreds of thousands of clones, about an eighth of them detected only once. Of the sample, less than 0.025% falls within the top ten clones.

Findings and caveats that apply to the study as a whole: Because cDNA was sequenced instead of genomic DNA, activated cells with high expression could be over-represented, although the groups did not differ in activation or CD3 levels. Fewer insertions and more nucleotide deletions at VDJ recombination sites were observed in patients with type 1 diabetes, implying thymic rearrangement abnormalities. Naive, central memory and regulatory TCRB repertoires appeared more similar among patients than among healthy donors. Shorter templates might be favored by PCR, yet because patient and control samples were amplified and corrected together, any such skew would affect both groups equally. HLA sub-analyses involved small numbers of individuals, so any influence of HLA type on TCRB rearrangement remained unresolved. Type 1 diabetes patients showed a moderate but significant shortening of TCRB CDR3 length in all four CD4+ subsets.

Each donor gave one peripheral blood draw, approximately 110 mL on average, collected into heparinised tubes. A BD FACSAria II and a panel including CD45RO, CCR7, CD25, CD127, CD95 and CD27 were used to sort naive, central memory, regulatory and stem cell-like memory CD4+ T cells. Every sorted population had a purity above 95%. Right away, PBMCs were isolated by Lymphoprep density gradient centrifugation and were stained directly, with no culture step. To minimize batch effects, samples were stained and sorted in pairs, one healthy donor with one patient per experiment. The receptor chain draws on TRBV7-2 and TRBJ2-4, with a weak D call of TRBD2 (6 bases match). The sequencing input was naive CD4+ T cells from blood. Sample cell subset or site, as interpreted from the label and publication: true naive CD4+ T cells. The TCR was taken from a young man with type 1 diabetes. The CDR3: CASSSYHGEVAKNIQYF. The nucleotides are TGTGCCAGCAGCTCTTATCACGGGGAGGTGGCCAAAAACATTCAGTACTTC.